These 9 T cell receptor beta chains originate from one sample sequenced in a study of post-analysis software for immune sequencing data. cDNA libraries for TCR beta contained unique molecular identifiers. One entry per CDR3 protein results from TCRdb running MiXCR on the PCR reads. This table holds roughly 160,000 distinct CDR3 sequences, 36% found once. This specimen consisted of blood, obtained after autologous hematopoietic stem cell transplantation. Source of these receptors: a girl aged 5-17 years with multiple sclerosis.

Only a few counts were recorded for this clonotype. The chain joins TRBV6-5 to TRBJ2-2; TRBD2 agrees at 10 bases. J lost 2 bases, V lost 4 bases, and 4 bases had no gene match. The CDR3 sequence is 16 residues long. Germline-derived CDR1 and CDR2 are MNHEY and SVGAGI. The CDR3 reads CASSLGLAQNTGELFF. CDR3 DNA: TGTGCCAGCAGTTTGGGACTAGCGCAAAACACCGGGGAGCTGTTTTTT.

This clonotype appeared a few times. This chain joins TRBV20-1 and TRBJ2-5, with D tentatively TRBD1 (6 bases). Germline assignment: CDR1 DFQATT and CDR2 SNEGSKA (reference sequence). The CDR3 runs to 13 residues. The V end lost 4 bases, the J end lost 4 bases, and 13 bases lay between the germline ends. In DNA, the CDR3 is TGCAGTGCTAACAAATTCAGGGGAGAGACCCAGTACTTC. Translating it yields CSANKFRGETQYF.

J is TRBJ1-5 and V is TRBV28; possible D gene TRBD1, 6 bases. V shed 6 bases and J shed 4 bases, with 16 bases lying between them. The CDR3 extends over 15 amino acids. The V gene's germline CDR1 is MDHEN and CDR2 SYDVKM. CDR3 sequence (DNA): TGTGCCAGCAGACTATCCGACAGGAGAAATCAGCCCCAGCATTTT. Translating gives CASRLSDRRNQPQHF. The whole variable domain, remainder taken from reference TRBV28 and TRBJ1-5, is DVKVTQSSRYLVKRTGEKVFLECVQDMDHENMFWYRQDPGLGLRLIYFSYDVKMKEKGDIPEGYSVSREKKERFSLILESASTNQTSMYLCASRLSDRRNQPQHFGDGTRLSIL.

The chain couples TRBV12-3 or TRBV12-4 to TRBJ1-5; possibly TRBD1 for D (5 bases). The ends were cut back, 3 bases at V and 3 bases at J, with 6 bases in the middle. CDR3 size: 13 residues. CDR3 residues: CASSLGHNQPQHF. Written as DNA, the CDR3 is TGTGCCAGCAGTTTGGGGCACAATCAGCCCCAGCATTTT.

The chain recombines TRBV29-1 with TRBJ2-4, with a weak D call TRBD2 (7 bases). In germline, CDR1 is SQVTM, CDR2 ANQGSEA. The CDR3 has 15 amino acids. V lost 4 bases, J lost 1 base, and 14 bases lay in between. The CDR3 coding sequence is TGCAGCGTTGGGTGGGGGGGCCTTGCCAAAAACATTCAGTACTTC. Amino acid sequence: CSVGWGGLAKNIQYF.

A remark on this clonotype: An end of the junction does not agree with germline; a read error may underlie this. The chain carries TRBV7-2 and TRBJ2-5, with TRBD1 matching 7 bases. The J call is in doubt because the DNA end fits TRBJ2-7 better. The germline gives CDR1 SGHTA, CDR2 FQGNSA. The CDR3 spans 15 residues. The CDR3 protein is CAGSLVGGASYEQYF. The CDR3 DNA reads TGTGCCGGCAGCTTAGTAGGGGGCGCCTCGTACGAGCAGTACTTC.

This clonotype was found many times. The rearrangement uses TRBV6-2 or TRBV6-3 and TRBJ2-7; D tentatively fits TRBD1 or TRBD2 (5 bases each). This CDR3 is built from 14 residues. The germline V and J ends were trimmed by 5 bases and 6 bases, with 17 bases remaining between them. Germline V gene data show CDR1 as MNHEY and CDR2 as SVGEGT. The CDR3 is CASSVRGVNREQYF. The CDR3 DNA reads TGTGCCAGCAGTGTGAGGGGTGTTAACCGCGAGCAGTACTTC.

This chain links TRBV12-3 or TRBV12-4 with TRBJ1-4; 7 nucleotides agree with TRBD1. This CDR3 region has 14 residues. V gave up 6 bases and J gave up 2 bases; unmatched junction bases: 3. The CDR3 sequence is CASSQGGTNEKLFF. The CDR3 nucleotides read TGTGCCAGCAGCCAAGGGGGCACTAATGAAAAACTGTTTTTT.

CDR3 in amino acids: CASSLSTGRSNSPLHF. The CDR3 nucleotides read TGTGCCAGCAGCCTATCGACAGGGAGAAGTAATTCACCCCTCCACTTT. The chain employs TRBV4-2 and TRBJ1-6; 7 bases match TRBD1. The V gene end was trimmed by 4 bases and the J gene end by 6 bases; junction bases not matched to a gene: 9. Germline CDR1 and CDR2: LGHNA and YNFKEQ. The CDR3 extends over 16 amino acids.